The following is a T cell receptor (beta chain) sequence with its context. Its antigen is currently unknown. This sample was taken from a study of T cell repertoires in cytomegalovirus infection. MiXCR, applied by TCRdb to the reads, yields one record per CDR3 protein. The sample lists approximately 300,000 distinct CDR3 sequences; just under 30% were seen once. J was trimmed by 0 bases and V by 4 bases; bases with no gene match: 7. CDR1 is SGHVS and CDR2 is FQNEAQ in the germline V gene. The CDR3 contains 16 residues. This clonotype was sampled from a human donor in good health (CMV status not recorded). Some clones in this sample may be carry-over from other donors' samples. The rearrangement uses TRBV7-8 and TRBJ1-1; 8 nucleotides align to TRBD1. The sequenced sample was cultured PBMCs, obtained from culture after CMV antigen stimulation. The CDR3: CASSSRGHDLNTEAFF. The CDR3 bases are TGTGCCAGCAGCTCCAGGGGGCACGATTTGAACACTGAAGCTTTCTTT.